The 6 T cell receptor beta chains listed next were all sequenced from one sample in a study of graft-versus-host responses after intestinal transplantation. TCRdb's copy holds only in-frame clones and misses some; the assay was immunoSEQ multiplex PCR. Of around 99,000 clones listed, approximately 90% are singletons. Their antigens remain unidentified. The sample consisted of unstimulated CD4+ T cells sorted from spleen or lymph node cells, taken before transplant. The receptors originated from a human donor who was the organ donor for an intestinal transplant.

The chain couples TRBV5-6 to TRBJ2-7, with 11 bases fitting TRBD2. This CDR3 contains 14 residues. The V and J ends lost 0 bases and 10 bases, in that order; junction bases with no gene match: 6. The V gene's germline CDR1 is SGHDT and CDR2 YYEEEE. The DNA of the CDR3 is TGTGCCAGCAGCTTGGTAGCGGGAGGGCCGGGTCAGTACTTC. Amino acids: CASSLVAGGPGQYF. The variable domain in full, with the rest retrieved from reference TRBV5-6 and TRBJ2-7, is DAGVTQSPTHLIKTRGQQVTLRCSPKSGHDTVSWYQQALGQGPQFIFQYYEEEERQRGNFPDRFSGHQFPNYSSELNVNALLLGDSALYLCASSLVAGGPGQYFGPGTRLTVT.

The chain carries TRBV27 and TRBJ1-4; 9 nucleotides align to TRBD1. Trimming at V came to 8 bases and at J to 3 bases, leaving 13 bases not matched to a gene. The CDR3 is 17 amino acids. From germline, CDR1 is MNHEY and CDR2 SMNVEV (reference sequence). CDR3 residues: CASGRDRAYHANEKLFF. The CDR3 DNA reads TGTGCCAGCGGGAGGGACAGGGCGTATCACGCTAATGAAAAACTGTTTTTT.

The genes are TRBV9 and TRBJ1-3; D gene unclear. Per germline, CDR1 SGDLS and CDR2 YYNGEE. The V and J ends lost 1 base and 0 bases respectively, with 8 bases between them. This CDR3 is built from 15 residues. The CDR3 loop is CASSVSGSSGNTIYF. DNA of the CDR3: TGTGCCAGCAGCGTATCGGGCTCCTCTGGAAACACCATATATTTT.

This chain joins TRBV21-1 and TRBJ2-5. TRBV21-1 is recorded as a pseudogene. CDR3 size: 14 residues. The CDR3 region is CASRKYLYQETQYF. For the CDR3, the DNA is TGTGCCAGCAGAAAGTATCTGTACCAAGAGACCCAGTACTTC.

The gene calls are TRBV5-1 and TRBJ2-7, with 8 bases that match TRBD2. Germline V gene lookup returns CDR1 SGHRS and CDR2 YFSETQ. The CDR3 is made up of 14 amino acids. J gave up 2 bases and V 3 bases, and 4 bases lay outside the gene matches. The DNA of the CDR3 is TGCGCCAGCAGCTCGACTAGCGCCACCTACGAGCAGTACTTC. Protein product: CASSSTSATYEQYF.

The chain recombines TRBV4-1 with TRBJ2-7; D gene ambiguous. Germline V lookup: CDR1 MGHRA, CDR2 YSYEKL. CDR3 size: 13 residues. The germline V and J ends were trimmed by 1 base and 3 bases, with 7 bases remaining between them. The CDR3 region is CASSQVVSYEQYF. CDR3 bases: TGCGCCAGCAGCCAAGTAGTCAGCTACGAGCAGTACTTC.